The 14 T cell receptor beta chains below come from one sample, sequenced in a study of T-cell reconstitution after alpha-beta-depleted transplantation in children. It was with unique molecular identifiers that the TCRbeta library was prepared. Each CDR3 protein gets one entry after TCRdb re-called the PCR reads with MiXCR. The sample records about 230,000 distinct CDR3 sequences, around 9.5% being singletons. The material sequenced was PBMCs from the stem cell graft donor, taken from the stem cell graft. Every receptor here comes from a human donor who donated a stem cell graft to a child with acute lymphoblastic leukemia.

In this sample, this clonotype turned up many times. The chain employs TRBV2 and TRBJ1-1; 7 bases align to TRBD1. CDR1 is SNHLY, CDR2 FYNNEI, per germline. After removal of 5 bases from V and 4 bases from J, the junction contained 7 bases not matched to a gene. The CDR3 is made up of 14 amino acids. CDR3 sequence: CASSKDRAGTEAFF. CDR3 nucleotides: TGTGCCAGCAGTAAAGACAGGGCGGGCACTGAAGCTTTCTTT.

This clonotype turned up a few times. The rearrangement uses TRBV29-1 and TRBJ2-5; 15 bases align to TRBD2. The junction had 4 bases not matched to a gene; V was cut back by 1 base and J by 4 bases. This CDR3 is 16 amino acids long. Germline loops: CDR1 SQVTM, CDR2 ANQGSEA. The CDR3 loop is CSVEGTSGGGRETQYF. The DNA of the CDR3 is TGCAGCGTTGAAGGGACTAGCGGGGGGGGCCGAGAGACCCAGTACTTC.

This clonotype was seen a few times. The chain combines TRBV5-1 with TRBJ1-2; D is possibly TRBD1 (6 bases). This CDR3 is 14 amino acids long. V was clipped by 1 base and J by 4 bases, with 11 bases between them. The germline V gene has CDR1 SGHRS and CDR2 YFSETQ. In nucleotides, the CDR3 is TGCGCCAGCAGCTTGACGGGGGCAACCTATGGCTACACCTTC. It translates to CASSLTGATYGYTF.

The CDR3: CASSNRGSWGETQYF. CDR3 DNA: TGTGCCAGCAGCAACAGGGGCTCCTGGGGGGAGACCCAGTACTTC. The J gene is TRBJ2-5, the V gene TRBV12-3 or TRBV12-4; 7 nucleotides agree with TRBD1. V trimming: 6 bases; J trimming: 5 bases; junction bases outside the gene matches: 12. This CDR3 is built from 15 residues.

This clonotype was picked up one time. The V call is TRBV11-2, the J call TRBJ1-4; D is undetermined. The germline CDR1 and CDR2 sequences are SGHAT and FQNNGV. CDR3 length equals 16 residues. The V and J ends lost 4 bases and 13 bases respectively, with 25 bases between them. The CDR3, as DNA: TGTGCCAGCAGCTCCTGGACCGTGGCCCTCGGGGAGGGACTGTTTTTT. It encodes CASSSWTVALGEGLFF.

CDR3 sequence: CASSESGDMGELFF. CDR3 bases: TGCGCCAGCAGTGAGAGTGGCGACATGGGGGAGCTGTTTTTT. The V and J genes are TRBV10-2 and TRBJ2-2; D gene ambiguous. CDR3 length equals 14 residues. Looked up from germline, CDR1 is WSHSY and CDR2 is SAAADI. The V and J ends lost 2 bases and 8 bases respectively, with 12 bases between them.

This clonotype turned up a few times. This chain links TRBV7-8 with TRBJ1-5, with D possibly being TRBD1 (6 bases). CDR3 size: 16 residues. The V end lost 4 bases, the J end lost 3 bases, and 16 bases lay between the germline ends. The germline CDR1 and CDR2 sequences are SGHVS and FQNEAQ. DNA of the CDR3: TGTGCCAGCAGCTCTGATCCGGGACACATCAATCAGCCCCAGCATTTT. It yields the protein CASSSDPGHINQPQHF.

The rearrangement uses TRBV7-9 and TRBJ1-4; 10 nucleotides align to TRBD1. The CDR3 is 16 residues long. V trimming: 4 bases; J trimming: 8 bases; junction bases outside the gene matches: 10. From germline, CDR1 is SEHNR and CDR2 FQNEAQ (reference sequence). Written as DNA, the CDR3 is TGTGCCAGCAGCTGGCCTCCGGGACAGGGGAAAGAAAAACTGTTTTTT. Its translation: CASSWPPGQGKEKLFF.

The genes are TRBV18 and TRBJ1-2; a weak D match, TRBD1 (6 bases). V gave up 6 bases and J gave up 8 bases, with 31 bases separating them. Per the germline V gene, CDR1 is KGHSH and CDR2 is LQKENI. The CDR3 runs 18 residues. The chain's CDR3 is CASSPERGTGYLPAGYTF. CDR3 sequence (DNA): TGTGCCAGCTCCCCCGAGAGAGGCACAGGGTATCTCCCCGCCGGCTACACCTTC.

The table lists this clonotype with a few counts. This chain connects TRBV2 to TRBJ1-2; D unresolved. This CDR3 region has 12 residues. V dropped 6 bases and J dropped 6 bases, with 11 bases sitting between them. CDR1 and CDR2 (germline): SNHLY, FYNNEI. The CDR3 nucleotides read TGTGCCAGCAGGGCTTCAATAGATGGCTACACCTTC. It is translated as CASRASIDGYTF.

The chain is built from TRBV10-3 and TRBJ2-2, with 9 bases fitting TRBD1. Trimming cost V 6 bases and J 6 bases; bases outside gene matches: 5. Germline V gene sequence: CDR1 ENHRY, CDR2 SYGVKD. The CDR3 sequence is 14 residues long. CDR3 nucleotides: TGTGCCATCAGACCGGACAGGGGACCCGGGGAGCTGTTTTTT. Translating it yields CAIRPDRGPGELFF.

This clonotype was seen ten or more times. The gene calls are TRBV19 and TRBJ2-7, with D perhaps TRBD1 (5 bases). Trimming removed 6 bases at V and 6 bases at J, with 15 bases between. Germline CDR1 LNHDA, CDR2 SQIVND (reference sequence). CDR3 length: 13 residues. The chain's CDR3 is CASRPTGVGEQYF. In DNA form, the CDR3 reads TGTGCCAGTAGGCCTACAGGTGTTGGCGAGCAGTACTTC.

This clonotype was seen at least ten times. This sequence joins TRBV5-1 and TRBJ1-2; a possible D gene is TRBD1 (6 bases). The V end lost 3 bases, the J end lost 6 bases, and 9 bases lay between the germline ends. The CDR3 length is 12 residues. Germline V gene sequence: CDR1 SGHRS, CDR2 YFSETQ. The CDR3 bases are TGCGCCAGCAGCTACAAGGGGGATGGCTACACCTTC. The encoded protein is CASSYKGDGYTF.

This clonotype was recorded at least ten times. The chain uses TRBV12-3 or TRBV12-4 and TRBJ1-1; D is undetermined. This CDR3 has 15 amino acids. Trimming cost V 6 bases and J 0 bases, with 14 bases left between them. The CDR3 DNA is TGTGCCAGCAGCCCGGGTGGGTCCCTGAACACTGAAGCTTTCTTT. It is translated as CASSPGGSLNTEAFF.